This T cell receptor beta chain stems from a study of cytomegalovirus exposure and HLA in healthy donors. Study-wide points: From TCR beta sequences, most subjects' HLA-A and HLA-B alleles were reportedly predicted accurately. Later analysis found that TCR beta chains associated with HLA were more clonally expanded than other, equally common chains.

This clone was observed once. Antigen specificity is unknown. It was with 60 Vbeta and 13 Jbeta primers that the PCR ran. Clones were sequenced by immunoSEQ multiplex PCR, and TCRdb holds only the in-frame ones, with some missing. The sample carries approximately 180,000 clones, around 80% recorded once. V was pared by 2 bases and J by 1 base, with 11 bases between. The CDR3 runs to 15 residues. Germline V CDR1 and CDR2: PRHDT, FYEKMQ (reference sequence). The chain couples TRBV13 to TRBJ1-1; D perhaps matches TRBD1 (5 bases). This TCR derives from a woman aged 55-69 years in good health and CMV-seropositive. The specimen sequenced was PBMCs. The CDR3 nucleotides are TGTGCCAGCAGCTTACCCAGTAGGGGGAACACTGAAGCTTTCTTT. Translated: CASSLPSRGNTEAFF.